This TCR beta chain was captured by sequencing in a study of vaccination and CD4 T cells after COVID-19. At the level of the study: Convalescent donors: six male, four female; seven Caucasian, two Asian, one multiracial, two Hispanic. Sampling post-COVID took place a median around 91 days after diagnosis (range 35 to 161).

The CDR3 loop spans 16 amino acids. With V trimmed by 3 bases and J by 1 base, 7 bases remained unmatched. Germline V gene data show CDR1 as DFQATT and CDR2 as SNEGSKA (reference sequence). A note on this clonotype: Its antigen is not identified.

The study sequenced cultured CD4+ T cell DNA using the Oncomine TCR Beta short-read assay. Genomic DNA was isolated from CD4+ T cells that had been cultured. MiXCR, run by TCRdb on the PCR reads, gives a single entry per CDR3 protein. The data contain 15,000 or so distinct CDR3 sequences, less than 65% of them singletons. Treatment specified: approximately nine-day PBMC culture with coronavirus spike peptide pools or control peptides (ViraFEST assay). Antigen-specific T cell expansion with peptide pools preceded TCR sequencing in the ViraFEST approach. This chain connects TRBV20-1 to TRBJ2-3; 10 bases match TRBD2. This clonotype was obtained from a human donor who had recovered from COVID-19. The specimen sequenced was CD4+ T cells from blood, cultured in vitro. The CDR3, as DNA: TGCAGTGCTAGGAGGTCTAGCGGGGGTCGCACAGATACGCAGTATTTT. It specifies CSARRSSGGRTDTQYF.